This TCR beta chain was profiled in a study of graft-versus-host responses after intestinal transplantation. Note on this clone: Antigen: not known.

Sequencing used immunoSEQ multiplex PCR; TCRdb keeps in-frame clones, though not all of them. The table records about 110,000 clones, over 80% of them present only once. Regarding the study as a whole: High graft-versus-host to host-versus-graft T cell clonal ratios marked allografts of patients with graft-donor macrochimerism.

CDR1 LNHDA and CDR2 SQIVND come from the germline V gene (reference sequence). The CDR3 length is 14 residues. This sequence joins TRBV19 and TRBJ2-5; 11 nucleotides line up with TRBD1. The J call could be wrong; TRBJ2-7 is a better fit for the DNA end. This clonotype was sampled from a human donor who was the organ donor for an intestinal transplant. The sample consisted of unstimulated CD4+ T cells sorted from spleen or lymph node cells, taken before transplant. CDR3 in amino acids: CASSKDRGPGEQYF. In DNA form, the CDR3 reads TGTGCCAGTAGTAAGGACAGGGGGCCGGGCGAGCAGTACTTC.